This TCR beta chain was recorded in a study of identical twins. Study-wide points: With abundant cord blood beta clonotypes, insertions were fewer; memory repertoires showed no such pattern. It was out-of-frame TCR alpha sharing in monozygotic twins that models underestimated. Analyses of zero insertions could be partly confounded by invariant MAIT and iNKT cells.

A word on this clonotype: Antigen: not known.

Each CDR3 protein is one row after TCRdb ran MiXCR on the 5' RACE reads. The data contain fewer than 650,000 distinct CDR3 sequences, under 8.5% of them singletons. These data also featured in a second study, about yellow fever vaccine responses in identical twins. This second study says: Reportedly, twins' vaccine T cell responses looked partly convergent and partly personalized.

The sequence derives from a woman aged 18-29 years in good health. The sample was PBMCs.

The CDR3 DNA reads as TGTGCCAGCAGCTTTAACCTAATGGGCACAGATACGCAGTATTTT. Its protein product is CASSFNLMGTDTQYF. The genes are TRBV5-5 and TRBJ2-3, with D hard to call. Trimming cost V 2 bases and J 1 base, with 11 bases left between them. CDR1 is SGHKS, CDR2 YYEKEE, per germline (reference sequence). CDR3 length equals 15 residues.